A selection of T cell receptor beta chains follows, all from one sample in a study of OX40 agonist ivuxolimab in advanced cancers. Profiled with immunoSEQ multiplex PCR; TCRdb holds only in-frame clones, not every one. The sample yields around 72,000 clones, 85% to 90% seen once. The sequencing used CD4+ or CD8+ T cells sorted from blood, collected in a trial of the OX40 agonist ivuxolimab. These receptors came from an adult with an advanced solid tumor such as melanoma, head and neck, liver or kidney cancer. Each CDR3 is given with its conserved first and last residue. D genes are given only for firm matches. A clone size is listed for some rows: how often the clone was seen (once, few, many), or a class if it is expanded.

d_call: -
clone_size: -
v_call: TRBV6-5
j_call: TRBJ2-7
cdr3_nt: TGTGCCAGCAGTTACCTGAATGGTTACTCCTACGAGCAGTACTTC
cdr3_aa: CASSYLNGYSYEQYF

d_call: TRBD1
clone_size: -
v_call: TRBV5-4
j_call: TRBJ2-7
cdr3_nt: TGTGCCAGCAGCCTCGACAGGGGGGGGTCCTACGAGCAGTACTTC
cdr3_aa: CASSLDRGGSYEQYF

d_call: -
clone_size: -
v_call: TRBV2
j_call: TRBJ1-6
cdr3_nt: TGTGCCAGCAGTGAAGTAGGGCCCAGGGCTGGGAATTCACCCCTCCACTTT
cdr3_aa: CASSEVGPRAGNSPLHF

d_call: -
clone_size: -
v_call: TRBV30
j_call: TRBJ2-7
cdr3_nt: TGTGCCTGGAGTGCCGACATAATATACCACGAGCAGTACTTC
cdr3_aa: CAWSADIIYHEQYF

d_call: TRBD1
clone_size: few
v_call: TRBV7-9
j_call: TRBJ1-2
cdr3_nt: TGTGCCAGCAGCTTATTGCAGGGGGCGAAGGGCTACACCTTC
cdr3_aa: CASSLLQGAKGYTF

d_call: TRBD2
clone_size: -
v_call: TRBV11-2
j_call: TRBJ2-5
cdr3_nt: TGTGCCAGCAGCTTCACGGGGGGGCCTGAGACCCAGTACTTC
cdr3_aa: CASSFTGGPETQYF

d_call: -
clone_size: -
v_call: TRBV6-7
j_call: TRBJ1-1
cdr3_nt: TGTGCCAGCAGTTACGTAGGGATCGGGGCGAACACTGAAGCTTTCTTT
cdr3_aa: CASSYVGIGANTEAFF

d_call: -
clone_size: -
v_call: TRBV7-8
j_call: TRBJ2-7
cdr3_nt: TGTGCCAGCAGCTTAGACCTCCGGGACCAGCAGTACTTC
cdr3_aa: CASSLDLRDQQYF

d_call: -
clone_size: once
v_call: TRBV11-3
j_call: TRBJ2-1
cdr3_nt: TGTGCCAGCAGGGAGGGGAGACGTGAGCAGTTCTTC
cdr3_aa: CASREGRREQFF

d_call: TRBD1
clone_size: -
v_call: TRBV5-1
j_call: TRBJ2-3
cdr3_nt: TGCGCCAGCAGCTTGGGACAGGGCTACACAGATACGCAGTATTTT
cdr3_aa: CASSLGQGYTDTQYF

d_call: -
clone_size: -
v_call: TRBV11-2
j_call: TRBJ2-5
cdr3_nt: TGTGCCAGCAGCTTAGATGTCTTGGGGACCCGCCAAGAGACCCAGTACTTC
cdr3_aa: CASSLDVLGTRQETQYF

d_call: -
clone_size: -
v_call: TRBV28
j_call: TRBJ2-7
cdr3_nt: TGTGCCAGCAGCCCCCCGTACTACGAGCAGTACTTC
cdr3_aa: CASSPPYYEQYF

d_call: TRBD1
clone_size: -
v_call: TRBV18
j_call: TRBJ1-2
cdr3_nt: TGTGCCAGCTCACTCCCCGGGACAGGGGTTATCAACTATGGCTACACCTTC
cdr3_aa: CASSLPGTGVINYGYTF

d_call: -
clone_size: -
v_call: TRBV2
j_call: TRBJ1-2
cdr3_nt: TGTGCCAGCAGTGAAGCGGGCCCAGAGGGCTACACCTTC
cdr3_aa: CASSEAGPEGYTF

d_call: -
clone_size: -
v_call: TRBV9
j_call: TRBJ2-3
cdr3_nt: TGTGCCAGCAGCGTAGTTGGGGGACCCAGGGCAGATACGCAGTATTTT
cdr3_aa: CASSVVGGPRADTQYF

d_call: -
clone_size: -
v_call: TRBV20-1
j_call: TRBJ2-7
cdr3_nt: TGCAGTGTGGGCCGATCGTACGAGCAGTACTTC
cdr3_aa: CSVGRSYEQYF

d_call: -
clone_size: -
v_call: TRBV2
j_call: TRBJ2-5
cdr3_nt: TGTGCCAGCAGTGGAGGGGTGTTCGGTCAAGAGACCCAGTACTTC
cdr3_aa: CASSGGVFGQETQYF

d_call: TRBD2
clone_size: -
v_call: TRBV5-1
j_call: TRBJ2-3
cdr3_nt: TGCGCCAGCAGCTCAGCCCTAGCGGGGGAAGTCGATACGCAGTATTTT
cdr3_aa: CASSSALAGEVDTQYF

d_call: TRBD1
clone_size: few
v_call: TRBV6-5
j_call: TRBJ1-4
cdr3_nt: TGTGCCAGCAGTTCACGCAGGGGGAATGAAAAACTGTTTTTT
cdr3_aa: CASSSRRGNEKLFF

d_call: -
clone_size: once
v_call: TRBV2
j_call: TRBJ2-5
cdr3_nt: TGTGCCAGCAGCTTGATGGGGACTTCGCATGAGACCCAGTACTTC
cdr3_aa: CASSLMGTSHETQYF

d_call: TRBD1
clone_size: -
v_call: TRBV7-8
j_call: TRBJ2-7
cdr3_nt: TGTGCCAGCAGCTTAGAACAGGGGTCCTACGAGCAGTACTTC
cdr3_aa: CASSLEQGSYEQYF

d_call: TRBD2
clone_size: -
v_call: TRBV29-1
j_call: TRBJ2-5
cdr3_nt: TGCAGCGTTTCCGGGACTAGCGGCAGGGAGACCCAGTACTTC
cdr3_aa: CSVSGTSGRETQYF

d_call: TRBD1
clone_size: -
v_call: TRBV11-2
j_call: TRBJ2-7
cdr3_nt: TGTGCCAGCACCCAAAATCGACAGGGTTGGAACGAGCAGTACTTC
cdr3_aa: CASTQNRQGWNEQYF

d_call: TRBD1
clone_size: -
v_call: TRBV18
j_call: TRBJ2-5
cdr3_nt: TGTGCCAGCTCACGGGGACAGCCCCAAGAGACCCAGTACTTC
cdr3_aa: CASSRGQPQETQYF

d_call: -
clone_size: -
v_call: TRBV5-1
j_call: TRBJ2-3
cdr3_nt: TGCGCCAGCAGCTTGACCGGGAGAGGTAAAACAGATACGCAGTATTTT
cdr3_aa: CASSLTGRGKTDTQYF

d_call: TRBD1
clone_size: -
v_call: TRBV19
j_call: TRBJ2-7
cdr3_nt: TGTGCCAGTAGTGTCGACAGGGCACAAGACCCCTACGAGCAGTACTTC
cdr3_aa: CASSVDRAQDPYEQYF

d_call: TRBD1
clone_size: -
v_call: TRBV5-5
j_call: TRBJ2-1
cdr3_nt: TGTGCCAGCACCCCGACAGGGATCGATGAGCAGTTCTTC
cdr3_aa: CASTPTGIDEQFF

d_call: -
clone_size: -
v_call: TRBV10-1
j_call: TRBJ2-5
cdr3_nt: TGCGCCAGCAGCCCGGAGAACCAAGAGACCCAGTACTTC
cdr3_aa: CASSPENQETQYF

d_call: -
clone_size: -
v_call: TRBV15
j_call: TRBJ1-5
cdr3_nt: TGTGCCACCAGCAAACCCCAGGGTATTCGCAATCAGCCCCAGCATTTT
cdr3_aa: CATSKPQGIRNQPQHF

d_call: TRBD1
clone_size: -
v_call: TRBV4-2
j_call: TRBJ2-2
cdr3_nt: TGTGCCAGCAGCGAAGGACGGACAGGGCGTACCGGGGAGCTGTTTTTT
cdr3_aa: CASSEGRTGRTGELFF

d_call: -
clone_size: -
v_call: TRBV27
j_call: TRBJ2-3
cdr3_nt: TGTGCCAGCAGTTCAAATGGCCGGAGGAGAGATACGCAGTATTTT
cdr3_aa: CASSSNGRRRDTQYF

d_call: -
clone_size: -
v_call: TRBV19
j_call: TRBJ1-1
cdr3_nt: TGTGCCAGTAGTATATTAGGCAACACTGAAGCTTTCTTT
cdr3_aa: CASSILGNTEAFF

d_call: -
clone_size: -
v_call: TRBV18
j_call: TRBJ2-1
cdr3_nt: TGTGCCAGCTCACCAGGGGTTCAGAGCAATGAGCAGTTCTTC
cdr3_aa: CASSPGVQSNEQFF

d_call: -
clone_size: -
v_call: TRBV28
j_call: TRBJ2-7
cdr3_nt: TGTGCCAGCAGTTTAGCCAGGGGGGGCTACGAGCAGTACTTC
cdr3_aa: CASSLARGGYEQYF

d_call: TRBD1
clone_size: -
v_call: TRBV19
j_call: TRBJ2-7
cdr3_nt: TGTGCCAGTACCCAGGGGACAGGACGCTACGAGCAGTACTTC
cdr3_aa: CASTQGTGRYEQYF

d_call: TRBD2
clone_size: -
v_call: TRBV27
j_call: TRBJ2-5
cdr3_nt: TGTGCCAGCACCCGACTAGCGGGAGGTGGAGAGACCCAGTACTTC
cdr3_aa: CASTRLAGGGETQYF

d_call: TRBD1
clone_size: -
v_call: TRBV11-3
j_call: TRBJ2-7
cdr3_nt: TGTGCCAGCACCACGGGGACAGGGGTGTACGAGCAGTACTTC
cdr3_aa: CASTTGTGVYEQYF

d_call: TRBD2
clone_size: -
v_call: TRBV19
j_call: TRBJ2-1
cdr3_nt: TGTGCCAGTAGTATAGAGGGCGGGAGCTCCTACAATGAGCAGTTCTTC
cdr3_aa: CASSIEGGSSYNEQFF

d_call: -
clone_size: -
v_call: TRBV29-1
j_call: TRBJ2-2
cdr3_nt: TGCAGCGTTGGACAGATCCCGAACACCGGGGAGCTGTTTTTT
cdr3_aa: CSVGQIPNTGELFF

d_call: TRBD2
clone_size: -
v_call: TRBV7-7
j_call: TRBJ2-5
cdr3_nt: TGTGCTAGCAGCTTAGCGGGGGGGCAGGGAGGAGAGACCCAGTACTTC
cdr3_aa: CASSLAGGQGGETQYF

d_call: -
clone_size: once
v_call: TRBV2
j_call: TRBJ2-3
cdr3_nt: TGTGCCAGCATGCCGGCCCCGGGGACGTTATTTGGCCCAGATACGCAGTATTTT
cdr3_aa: CASMPAPGTLFGPDTQYF

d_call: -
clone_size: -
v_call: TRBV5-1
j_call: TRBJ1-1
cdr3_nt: TGCGCCAGCAGCTTCGGGGATTTGGGGGCTGAAGCTTTCTTT
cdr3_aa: CASSFGDLGAEAFF

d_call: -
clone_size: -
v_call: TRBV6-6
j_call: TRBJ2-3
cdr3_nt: TGTGCCAGCAGTTTTTCCCCTAGAGATACGCAGTATTTT
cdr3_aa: CASSFSPRDTQYF

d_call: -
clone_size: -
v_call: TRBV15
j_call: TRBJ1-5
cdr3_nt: TGTGCCACCAGCAGAGGCAGGGCCGAACAGCCCCAGCATTTT
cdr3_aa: CATSRGRAEQPQHF

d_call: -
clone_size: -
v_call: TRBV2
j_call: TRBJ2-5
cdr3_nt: TGTGCCAGCAGCCAACCCTGGGGGCTCCAAGAGACCCAGTACTTC
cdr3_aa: CASSQPWGLQETQYF

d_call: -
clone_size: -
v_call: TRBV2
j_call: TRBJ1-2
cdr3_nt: TGTGCCAGCAGTGCCGCAGGGTATGGCTACACCTTC
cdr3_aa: CASSAAGYGYTF

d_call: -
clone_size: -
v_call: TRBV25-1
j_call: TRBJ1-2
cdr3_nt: TGTGCCACCAGACAGGAAAACTATGGCTACACCTTC
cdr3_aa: CATRQENYGYTF

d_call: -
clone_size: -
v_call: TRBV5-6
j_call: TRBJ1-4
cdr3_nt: TGTGCCAGCAGCTCAAAGGGGGGAGGAAATGAAAAACTGTTTTTT
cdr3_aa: CASSSKGGGNEKLFF

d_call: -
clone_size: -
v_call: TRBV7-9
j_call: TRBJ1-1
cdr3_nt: TGTGCCAGCAGCCGTCAGGCTGAAGCTTTCTTT
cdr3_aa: CASSRQAEAFF

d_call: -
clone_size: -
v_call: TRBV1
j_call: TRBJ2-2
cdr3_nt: TGCACCAGCAGCCAAGATCAACTAGACGGGAACACCGGGGAGCTGTTTTTT
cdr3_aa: CTSSQDQLDGNTGELFF

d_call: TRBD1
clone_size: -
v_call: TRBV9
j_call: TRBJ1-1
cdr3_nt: TGTGCCAGCAGCGTAGACGGGGCAGGGGGTATTGATGAAGCTTTCTTT
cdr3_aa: CASSVDGAGGIDEAFF

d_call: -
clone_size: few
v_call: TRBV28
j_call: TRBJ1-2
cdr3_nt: TGTGCCAGCAGTTTATCGGGTCCTTATGGCTACACCTTC
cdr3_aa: CASSLSGPYGYTF

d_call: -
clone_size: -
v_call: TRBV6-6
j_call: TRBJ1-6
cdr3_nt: TGTGCCAGCAGTTCCCACCAGGATTCACCCCTCCACTTT
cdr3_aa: CASSSHQDSPLHF

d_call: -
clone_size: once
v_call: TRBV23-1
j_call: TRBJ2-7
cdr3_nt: TGCGCCAGCAGTCAGGAAGTTTGCCTCTACGAGCAGTACTTC
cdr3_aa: CASSQEVCLYEQYF

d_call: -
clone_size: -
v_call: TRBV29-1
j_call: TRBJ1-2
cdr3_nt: TGCAGCGTTATACCGGACAGCTATGGCTACACCTTC
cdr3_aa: CSVIPDSYGYTF